This T cell receptor beta chain was sequenced for a study of shared clonotypes between healthy human individuals. Regarding the study as a whole: Sorted-subset samples were not fully sequenced, rarefaction indicated.

Assay used: immunoSEQ multiplex PCR; TCRdb lists only in-frame clones, some missing. The sample includes about 2.3 million clones, about 92% of them seen just once. In its sample, this clone was seen once. The antigen is not known. The germline V and J ends were trimmed by 0 bases and 5 bases, with 22 bases remaining between them. Looked up from germline, CDR1 is MGHDK and CDR2 is SYGVNS. CDR3 length: 18 amino acids. The material sequenced was naive CD4+ T cells from PBMCs. The subset: CD45RA+ positively selected. The V and J genes are TRBV25-1 and TRBJ2-5; D unclear. The receptor comes from a man between 18 and 29 years old in good health. Some clones in this sample may be carry-over from other donors' samples. The chain's CDR3 is CASSEYVKTYPESETQYF. DNA for the CDR3: TGTGCCAGCAGTGAATATGTAAAGACTTACCCGGAGTCGGAGACCCAGTACTTC.